What follows are 9 T cell receptor beta chains derived from one specimen sequenced in a study of CD8 T cells in ankylosing spondylitis. Each CDR3 protein gets one entry after TCRdb re-called the 5' RACE reads with MiXCR. The sample has about 42,000 distinct CDR3 sequences, roughly 2.5% seen once. Sequences were obtained from blood, either unsorted or a sorted T cell fraction (not recorded which). The receptors stem from a male donor with ankylosing spondylitis or in good health (not recorded which).

This clonotype has a count of ten or more. This rearrangement joins TRBV9 to TRBJ1-5; D is unclear. V was cut by 3 bases and J by 2 bases, with 18 bases left in between. There are 17 residues in the CDR3. Germline CDR1 reads SGDLS; CDR2 reads YYNGEE. CDR3 sequence (DNA): TGTGCCAGCAGCGCTAGAGGAGACGGCGGAGGCAATCAGCCCCAGCATTTT. It encodes CASSARGDGGGNQPQHF.

This clonotype was seen repeatedly, ten times or more. The chain carries TRBV9 and TRBJ1-5, with 11 bases that match TRBD1. Losses at the gene ends were 5 bases for V and 5 bases for J; bases not matched to a gene: 6. Per germline, CDR1 SGDLS and CDR2 YYNGEE. The CDR3 loop spans 15 amino acids. The CDR3 reads CASSPGQGAYQPQHF. The CDR3 nucleotides read TGTGCCAGCAGTCCTGGACAGGGGGCGTATCAGCCCCAGCATTTT.

This clonotype was detected many times. The chain has TRBV9 and TRBJ2-1, with TRBD2 identical over 10 bases. The CDR3 length is 19 residues. V trimming: 0 bases; J trimming: 6 bases; junction bases outside the gene matches: 15. Germline V gene lookup returns CDR1 SGDLS and CDR2 YYNGEE. This CDR3 reads CASSVDRTRASGSGNEQFF. Here the CDR3 DNA reads TGTGCCAGCAGCGTAGATCGGACGAGGGCTAGCGGGAGTGGCAATGAGCAGTTCTTC.

This clonotype was seen many times. The chain carries TRBV9 and TRBJ2-7; D may be TRBD1 (6 bases). V was trimmed by 3 bases and J by 3 bases, leaving 13 bases between them. Germline CDR1 reads SGDLS; CDR2 reads YYNGEE. This CDR3 is built from 14 residues. Here the CDR3 reads CASSELWTDYEQYF. In DNA form, the CDR3 reads TGTGCCAGCAGCGAACTATGGACAGACTACGAGCAGTACTTC. The complete variable domain, with remaining parts taken from reference TRBV9 and TRBJ2-7, reads DSGVTQTPKHLITATGQRVTLRCSPRSGDLSVYWYQQSLDQGLQFLIQYYNGEERAKGNILERFSAQQFPDLHSELNLSSLELGDSALYFCASSELWTDYEQYFGPGTRLTVT.

This clonotype was counted at least ten times. V usage is TRBV9 and J usage is TRBJ2-5; TRBD2 matches 7 bases. The CDR3 covers 16 residues. After removal of 4 bases from V and 2 bases from J, the junction contained 11 bases not matched to a gene. The V gene's germline CDR1 is SGDLS and CDR2 YYNGEE. In DNA, the CDR3 is TGTGCCAGCAGCCCTCGGACTAGTTGGACGCAAGAGACCCAGTACTTC. Amino acid sequence: CASSPRTSWTQETQYF.

This clonotype was seen at least ten times. The genes are TRBV9 and TRBJ2-3, with D unclear. The CDR3 extends over 13 amino acids. In germline, CDR1 is SGDLS, CDR2 YYNGEE. The germline V and J ends were trimmed by 3 bases and 3 bases, with 8 bases remaining between them. The CDR3 protein is CASSELGTDTQYF. Here the CDR3 DNA reads TGTGCCAGCAGCGAGCTAGGGACAGATACGCAGTATTTT.

This clonotype was detected a few times. The chain employs TRBV9 and TRBJ2-1; D unclear. Trimming pared 0 bases from V and 6 bases from J, leaving 7 bases between. Germline lookup yields CDR1 SGDLS and CDR2 YYNGEE. The CDR3 consists of 13 residues. Here the CDR3 reads CASSVVSSNEQFF. The CDR3 DNA reads as TGTGCCAGCAGCGTAGTATCTAGCAATGAGCAGTTCTTC.

Many counts were recorded for this clonotype. The chain couples TRBV9 to TRBJ2-3, with 10 bases identical to TRBD2. V lost 7 bases and J lost 3; bases outside the gene matches: 8. CDR1 and CDR2 (germline): SGDLS, YYNGEE. The CDR3 runs 15 residues. Here the CDR3 DNA reads TGTGCCAGCTCCTCTAGCGGGAGAGAAACAGATACGCAGTATTTT. This encodes CASSSSGRETDTQYF.

This clonotype came up many times. The rearrangement uses TRBV9 and TRBJ2-7, with 11 bases aligning to TRBD2. V gave up 2 bases and J gave up 3 bases; unmatched junction bases: 4. CDR1 is SGDLS, CDR2 YYNGEE, per germline. CDR3 size: 15 residues. Here the CDR3 DNA reads TGTGCCAGCAGCGTTTCAACTAGCGGGAGCTACGAGCAGTACTTC. Its protein is CASSVSTSGSYEQYF.